The T cell receptor (beta chain) under discussion was sequenced for a study of cytomegalovirus exposure and HLA in healthy donors. Study-wide results and caveats: According to reports, the classifier identified cytomegalovirus status with high specificity and sensitivity. Reportedly, HLA-A and HLA-B alleles of most subjects were accurately predicted from TCR beta. In a later analysis, a genetic analysis reported fewer productive-TCR N-insertions in an Asian-associated ancestry cluster than the cohort average.

CDR1 is SGHRS and CDR2 is YFSETQ in the germline V gene. This CDR3 is 15 amino acids long. The ends were cut back, 6 bases at V and 7 bases at J, with 19 bases in the middle. To note about this clone: Its specificity is not known.

PCR involved 60 Vbeta and 13 Jbeta primers. Clones were sequenced by immunoSEQ multiplex PCR, and TCRdb holds only the in-frame ones, with some missing. This listing includes about 160,000 clones. It was healthy bone marrow donors who served as donors. The sequenced sample was PBMCs. The receptor comes from a woman between 50 and 59 years old in good health and CMV-seronegative. This chain links TRBV5-1 with TRBJ1-4; unclear D gene. DNA for the CDR3: TGCGCCAGCAACATAGGCGGTGGGTTACGTGAAAAACTGTTTTTT. This gives the protein CASNIGGGLREKLFF.